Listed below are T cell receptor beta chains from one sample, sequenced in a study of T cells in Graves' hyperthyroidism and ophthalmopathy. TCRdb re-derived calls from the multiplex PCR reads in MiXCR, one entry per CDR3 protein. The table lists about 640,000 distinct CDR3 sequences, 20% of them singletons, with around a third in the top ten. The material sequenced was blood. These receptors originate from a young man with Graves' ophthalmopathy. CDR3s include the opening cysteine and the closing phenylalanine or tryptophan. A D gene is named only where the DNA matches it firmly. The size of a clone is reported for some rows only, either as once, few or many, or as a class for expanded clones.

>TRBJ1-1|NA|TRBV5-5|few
TGTGCCAGCAGCGCTGGCAGGGTAGAAGCTTTCTTT
CASSAGRVEAFF
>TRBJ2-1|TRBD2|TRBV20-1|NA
TGCAGTGCTAGAGATTTGACTAGCGGAGTTTACAATGAGCAGTTCTTC
CSARDLTSGVYNEQFF
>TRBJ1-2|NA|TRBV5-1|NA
TGCGCCAGCAGCTTTCTTACGGGGACCGGCTACACCTTC
CASSFLTGTGYTF
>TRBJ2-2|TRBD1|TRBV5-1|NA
TGCGCCAGCAGCTTGGGTATACAGGGGGCGAACACCGGGGAGCTGTTTTTT
CASSLGIQGANTGELFF
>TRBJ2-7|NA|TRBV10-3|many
TGTGCCATCAGTGAAGAGGCTTCTTACGAGCAGTACTTC
CAISEEASYEQYF
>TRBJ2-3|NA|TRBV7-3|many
TGTGCCAGCAGCTTTGGCCAGAGCGGAGATACGCAGTATTTT
CASSFGQSGDTQYF
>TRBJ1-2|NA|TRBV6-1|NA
TGTGCCAGCAGCCTTTCCCCGGGGACGACATTTGGCTACACCTTC
CASSLSPGTTFGYTF
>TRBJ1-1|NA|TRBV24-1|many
TGTGCCACCAGTGACCCGACCAGGGGCACTGAAGCTTTCTTT
CATSDPTRGTEAFF
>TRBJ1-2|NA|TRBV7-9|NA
TGTGCCAGCAGCTCCCCGGACAAAAACTATGGCTACACCTTC
CASSSPDKNYGYTF
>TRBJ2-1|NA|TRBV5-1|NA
TGCGCCAGCAGCTCAACACCCCCTGGGAGCTCCTACAATGAGCAGTTCTTC
CASSSTPPGSSYNEQFF
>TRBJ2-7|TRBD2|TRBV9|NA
TGTGCCAGCAGCTCCCAAACTAGCGGGAGCTCCTACGAGCAGTACTTC
CASSSQTSGSSYEQYF
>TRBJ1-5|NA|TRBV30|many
TGTGCCTGGAGTGTAGCGACGGTGAATCAGCCCCAGCATTTT
CAWSVATVNQPQHF
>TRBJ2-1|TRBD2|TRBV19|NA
TGTGCCAGTAGTTTACTAGCGGGGACCAGTCAGGAGCAGTTCTTC
CASSLLAGTSQEQFF
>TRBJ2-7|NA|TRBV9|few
TGTGCCAGCAGCCCCTCAAAGTCCTCAGTCTACGAGCAGTACTTC
CASSPSKSSVYEQYF
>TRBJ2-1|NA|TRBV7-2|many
TGTGCCAGCAGCCTACAGGGTTCGTCTGAGCAGTTCTTC
CASSLQGSSEQFF
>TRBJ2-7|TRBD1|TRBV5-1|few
TGCGCCAGCAGCAACCGACAGGGCCACGAGCAGTACTTC
CASSNRQGHEQYF
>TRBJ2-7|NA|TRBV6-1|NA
TGTGCCAGCAGTACCCGGACGGGGTGGTACGAGCAGTACTTC
CASSTRTGWYEQYF
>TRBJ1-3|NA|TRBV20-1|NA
TGCAGTGCTAGACAGGGCAGCTCTGGAAACACCATATATTTT
CSARQGSSGNTIYF
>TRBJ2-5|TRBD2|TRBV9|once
TGTGCCAGCAGCACCTGGGGAGCGGGAGTCGAGACCCAGTACTTC
CASSTWGAGVETQYF
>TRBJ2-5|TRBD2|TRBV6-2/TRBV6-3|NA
TGTGCCGCAGCCTTTTGGGGGTCCTGGCTAGCGGGAGACCAAGAGACCCAGTACTTC
CAAAFWGSWLAGDQETQYF
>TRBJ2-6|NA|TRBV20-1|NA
TGCAGTGCTAGAGGAGGGATTGGGTCTGGGGCCAACGTCCTGACTTTC
CSARGGIGSGANVLTF
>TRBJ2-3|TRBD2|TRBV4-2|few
TGTGCCAGCAGCCAAGAACTAGCGGGAGGGCCGAGCACAGATACGCAGTATTTT
CASSQELAGGPSTDTQYF
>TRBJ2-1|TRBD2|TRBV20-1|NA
TGCAGTGCTAGCCTAGCGGTTTACAATGAGCAGTTCTTC
CSASLAVYNEQFF
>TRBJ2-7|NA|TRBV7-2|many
TGTGCCAGCAGTTTAGTGGGGACAAGCTACGAGCAGTACTTC
CASSLVGTSYEQYF
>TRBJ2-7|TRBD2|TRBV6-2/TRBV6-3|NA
TGTGCCAGCAGTCCACCCGGGACTAAAAGCTCCTACGAGCAGTACTTC
CASSPPGTKSSYEQYF
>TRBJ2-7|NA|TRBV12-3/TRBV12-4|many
TGTGCCAGCAACCCGTCGGGGGGCAGGTACGAGCAGTACTTC
CASNPSGGRYEQYF
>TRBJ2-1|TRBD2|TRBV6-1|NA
TGTGCCAGCATGGACGTCAGCGGGGTCTCCTACAATGAGCAGTTCTTC
CASMDVSGVSYNEQFF
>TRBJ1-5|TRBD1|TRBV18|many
TGTGCCAGCTCACAGAGAGGTCCCGACAGGGCAAATGATCAGCCCCAGCATTTT
CASSQRGPDRANDQPQHF
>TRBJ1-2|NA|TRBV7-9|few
TGTGCCAGCAGCCAAAAAAAGGGGACTAACTATGGCTACACCTTC
CASSQKKGTNYGYTF
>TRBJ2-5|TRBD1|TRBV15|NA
TGTGCCACCAGCAGAGGGGGACAGGGGTTGCCCAAGACCCAGTACTTC
CATSRGGQGLPKTQYF
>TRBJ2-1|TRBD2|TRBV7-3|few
TGTGCCAGCAGCTCCTTAAGCGGGACCACCTACAATGAGCAGTTCTTC
CASSSLSGTTYNEQFF
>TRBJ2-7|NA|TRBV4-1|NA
TGCGCCAGCAGCCAAATAGGGAAAAACTACGAGCAGTACTTC
CASSQIGKNYEQYF
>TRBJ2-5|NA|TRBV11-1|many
TGTGCCAGCAGTTGGGGTCACGAGACCCAGTACTTC
CASSWGHETQYF
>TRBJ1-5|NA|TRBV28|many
TGTGCCAGCAGTTCCGAGGGGTATAGCAATCAGCCCCAGCATTTT
CASSSEGYSNQPQHF
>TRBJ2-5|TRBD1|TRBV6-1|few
TGTGCCAGCAGGAGGGGACAGGGCGGAGAGACCCAGTACTTC
CASRRGQGGETQYF
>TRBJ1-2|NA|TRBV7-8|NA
TGTGCCAGCACTATCAGGACAGCCTATGGCTACACCTTC
CASTIRTAYGYTF
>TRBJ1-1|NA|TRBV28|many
TGTGCCAGCAGTCAGGACCAAGGTTCGAACACTGAAGCTTTCTTT
CASSQDQGSNTEAFF
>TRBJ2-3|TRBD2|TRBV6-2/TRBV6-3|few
TGTGCCAGCAGTACGCGACTAGCGGGATTGTCAGATACGCAGTATTTT
CASSTRLAGLSDTQYF
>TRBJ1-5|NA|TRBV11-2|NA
TGTGCCAGCAGCTTAGTCCAGCACGGTCAGCCCCAGCATTTT
CASSLVQHGQPQHF
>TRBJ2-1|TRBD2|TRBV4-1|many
TGCGCCAGCAGCCAAGATGCAGCGGGACTGATCTATGAGCAGTTCTTC
CASSQDAAGLIYEQFF
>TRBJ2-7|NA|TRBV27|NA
TGTGCCAGCAGTTTCTCGCTCAGGGCGGACTACGAGCAGTACTTC
CASSFSLRADYEQYF
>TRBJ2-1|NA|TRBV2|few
TGTGCCAGCTTTGACGGGAGCTCCTACAATGAGCAGTTCTTC
CASFDGSSYNEQFF
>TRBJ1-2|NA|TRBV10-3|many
TGTGCCATCAGTGAGTCGGAGGGAAGAAGCTATGGCTACACCTTC
CAISESEGRSYGYTF
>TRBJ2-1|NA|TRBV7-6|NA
TGTGCCAGCAGCGTCGGTGGGGGCGAGCAGTTCTTC
CASSVGGGEQFF
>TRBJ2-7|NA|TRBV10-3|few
TGTGCCATCAGTGAGTCGATCCTTACTCACTCCTACGAGCAGTACTTC
CAISESILTHSYEQYF
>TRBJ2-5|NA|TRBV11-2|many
TGTGCCAGCAGCCCCACAGGGATCCAAGAGACCCAGTACTTC
CASSPTGIQETQYF
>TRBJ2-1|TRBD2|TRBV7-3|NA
TGTGCCAGCAGCCCCCTAGCGGAGCCGTACAATGAGCAGTTCTTC
CASSPLAEPYNEQFF
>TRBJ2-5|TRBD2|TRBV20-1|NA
TGCAGTGCTAGAGCCCCTAGCGGGAGTCTAGAGACCCAGTACTTC
CSARAPSGSLETQYF
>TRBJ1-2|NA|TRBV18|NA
TGTGCCAGCTCCCCCGGGGCAGGATTTTCCGCCTACTATGGCTACACCTTC
CASSPGAGFSAYYGYTF
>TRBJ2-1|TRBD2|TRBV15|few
TGTGCCACCCAACTTGGGACTAGCCCTGAGCAGTTCTTC
CATQLGTSPEQFF
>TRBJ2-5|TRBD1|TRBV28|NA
TGTGCCAGCAGTTTTAGCGAAACAGGGGGGTTCCAAGAGACCCAGTACTTC
CASSFSETGGFQETQYF
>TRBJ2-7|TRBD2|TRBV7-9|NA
TGTGCCAGCAGCAAGACTAGCGAGAAGGGGGAGCAGTACTTC
CASSKTSEKGEQYF
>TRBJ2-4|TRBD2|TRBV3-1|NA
TGTGCCAGCAGCCAGGCTAGCGGGACAAAAAACATTCAGTACTTC
CASSQASGTKNIQYF
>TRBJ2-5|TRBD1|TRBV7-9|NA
TGTGCCAGCAGCTCCCCCGGGACAGGGGGCGCGGGGAGAGAGACCCAGTACTTC
CASSSPGTGGAGRETQYF
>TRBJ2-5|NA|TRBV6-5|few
TGTGCCAGCAGTTACTCCACGGGACGCCGACAAGAGACCCAGTACTTC
CASSYSTGRRQETQYF
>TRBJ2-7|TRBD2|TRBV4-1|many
TGCGCCAGCAGCCAATCCGGGACTAGCGGATACGAGCAGTACTTC
CASSQSGTSGYEQYF